A selection of T cell receptor beta chains follows, all from one sample in a study of blood T cell repertoires in COVID-19. Here immunoSEQ multiplex PCR was the method, and the copy in TCRdb shows in-frame clones only, minus some. Among 450,000 or so clones, roughly 90% were seen once, and the ten largest hold 0.75% to 0.85%. The sequencing input was peripheral blood. The origin of the receptors is a man younger than 35 with COVID-19, enrolled during active disease. CDR3s include the opening cysteine and the closing phenylalanine or tryptophan. The D gene is left open where the match is weak. A clone size is listed for some rows: how often the clone was seen (once, few, many), or a class if it is expanded.

D gene	V gene	J gene	clone size	CDR3 protein	CDR3 DNA
.	TRBV5-4	TRBJ2-2	.	CASSLGGKNANTGELFF	TGTGCCAGCAGCTTGGGAGGGAAGAACGCGAACACCGGGGAGCTGTTTTTT
.	TRBV9	TRBJ2-1	.	CASSHSQGYNEQFF	TGTGCCAGCAGTCACTCCCAGGGGTACAATGAGCAGTTCTTC
.	TRBV2	TRBJ2-7	.	CASRRDDEQYF	TGTGCCAGCAGGCGGGACGACGAGCAGTACTTC
.	TRBV6-5	TRBJ2-7	.	CATMLGGGPEQYF	TGTGCCACCATGTTAGGGGGGGGGCCCGAGCAGTACTTC
.	TRBV11-1	TRBJ1-6	.	CASTEEGYGSPLHF	TGTGCCAGCACCGAAGAGGGTTACGGTTCACCCCTCCACTTT
.	TRBV21-1	TRBJ1-1	.	CASRPPRGGTEAFF	TGTGCCAGCAGACCCCCCAGGGGCGGGACTGAAGCTTTCTTT
TRBD1	TRBV18	TRBJ1-1	.	CASSPQVSGGTEAFF	TGTGCCAGCTCACCACAAGTCTCAGGGGGCACTGAAGCTTTCTTT
.	TRBV4-1	TRBJ2-1	.	CASSLATPGEYNEQFF	TGCGCCAGCAGCCTAGCCACCCCGGGGGAGTACAATGAGCAGTTCTTC
TRBD2	TRBV3-1/TRBV3-2	TRBJ2-3	.	CASSQGTSGRSRYF	TGTGCCAGCAGCCAAGGGACTAGCGGGAGGAGTCGGTATTTT
.	TRBV5-1	TRBJ1-1	.	CASSLTGYTEAFF	TGCGCCAGCAGCTTGACAGGGTACACTGAAGCTTTCTTT
.	TRBV4-1	TRBJ1-1	.	CASSQGAGTEAFF	TGCGCCAGCAGCCAGGGGGCAGGCACTGAAGCTTTCTTT
.	TRBV19	TRBJ2-1	.	CASSQRRTNEQFF	TGTGCCAGTAGTCAGCGGAGGACCAATGAGCAGTTCTTC
TRBD2	TRBV3-1/TRBV3-2	TRBJ2-2	.	CASSDPGLAGAGELFF	TGTGCCAGCAGCGATCCGGGACTAGCGGGAGCCGGGGAGCTGTTTTTT
TRBD1	TRBV5-1	TRBJ1-6	.	CASSPRDRGRDSPLHF	TGCGCCAGCAGCCCCCGGGACAGGGGGCGAGATTCACCCCTCCACTTT
TRBD1	TRBV10-3	TRBJ1-4	.	CAISDRGREKLFF	TGTGCCATCAGTGATAGGGGGCGCGAAAAACTGTTTTTT
TRBD2	TRBV14	TRBJ2-1	.	CASSQGSGRAMGEQFF	TGTGCCAGCAGCCAGGGTAGCGGGAGGGCCATGGGTGAGCAGTTCTTC
.	TRBV27	TRBJ1-5	.	CASSLTPQISNQPQHF	TGTGCCAGCAGTTTAACTCCACAGATTAGCAATCAGCCCCAGCATTTT
TRBD1	TRBV5-4	TRBJ1-1	.	CASSLGGTAYTEAFF	TGTGCCAGCAGCTTGGGGGGGACAGCTTACACTGAAGCTTTCTTT
.	TRBV16	TRBJ2-7	.	CASSQSNYEQYF	TGTGCCAGCAGCCAATCCAACTACGAGCAGTACTTC
.	TRBV24-1	TRBJ1-5	.	CATSDLGGSNQPQHF	TGTGCCACCAGTGATTTAGGGGGTAGCAATCAGCCCCAGCATTTT
.	TRBV5-6	TRBJ1-6	.	CASSQQGWWSSPLHF	TGTGCCAGCAGCCAACAGGGTTGGTGGAGTTCACCCCTCCACTTT
TRBD1	TRBV5-4	TRBJ1-1	once	CASSTTGATEAFF	TGTGCCAGCAGCACCACAGGGGCCACTGAAGCTTTCTTT
.	TRBV14	TRBJ2-2	.	CASSPMEETHSGTGELFF	TGTGCCAGCAGCCCAATGGAGGAAACCCACTCAGGCACCGGGGAGCTGTTTTTT
.	TRBV6-5	TRBJ1-5	.	CASRPQGNNQPQHF	TGTGCCAGCAGACCCCAGGGAAACAATCAGCCCCAGCATTTT
.	TRBV27	TRBJ1-2	once	CASGTANNYGYTF	TGTGCCAGCGGAACAGCCAATAACTATGGCTACACCTTC
TRBD2	TRBV5-1	TRBJ2-1	.	CASSLDSRGDYNEQFF	TGCGCCAGCAGCTTGGACTCGCGGGGGGATTACAATGAGCAGTTCTTC
.	TRBV5-1	TRBJ2-6	.	CASSSPGAPGRSGANVLTF	TGCGCCAGCAGCTCCCCGGGAGCCCCAGGTAGGTCTGGGGCCAACGTCCTGACTTTC
.	TRBV3-1/TRBV3-2	TRBJ2-3	.	CASSQDRADTQYF	TGTGCCAGCAGCCAAGATCGCGCCGATACGCAGTATTTT
TRBD1	TRBV7-7	TRBJ2-5	.	CASSLVGQGTETQYF	TGTGCTAGCAGCTTAGTGGGACAGGGGACAGAGACCCAGTACTTC
.	TRBV15	TRBJ2-7	.	CATSRPGSSSYEQYF	TGTGCCACCAGCAGACCGGGGTCATCCTCCTACGAGCAGTACTTC
TRBD2	TRBV5-1	TRBJ2-5	.	CASSWTSGRALETQYF	TGCGCCAGCAGCTGGACTAGCGGGAGGGCCCTAGAGACCCAGTACTTC
TRBD2	TRBV27	TRBJ2-7	.	CASSSLARNYEQYF	TGTGCCAGCAGTTCACTAGCGCGTAACTACGAGCAGTACTTC
.	TRBV3-1/TRBV3-2	TRBJ1-6	few	CASGTFAPLHF	TGTGCCAGCGGGACATTCGCACCCCTCCACTTT
TRBD2	TRBV5-4	TRBJ2-3	.	CASSPGTSGILSTDTQYF	TGTGCCAGCAGCCCCGGGACTAGCGGGATATTAAGCACAGATACGCAGTATTTT
.	TRBV19	TRBJ1-3	once	CASSIVFQGPGNTIYF	TGTGCCAGTAGTATAGTTTTCCAGGGCCCTGGAAACACCATATATTTT
.	TRBV5-4	TRBJ2-3	.	CASSPTTSTDTQYF	TGTGCCAGCAGCCCTACTACTAGCACAGATACGCAGTATTTT